The rows below give T cell receptor beta chains drawn from one sample of a study of cytomegalovirus exposure and HLA in healthy donors. Clones were sequenced by immunoSEQ multiplex PCR, and TCRdb holds only the in-frame ones, with some missing. The sample shows some 130,000 clones, approximately 78% of them seen only once. The specimen was PBMCs. Receptors originate from a woman in her fifties or sixties in good health and CMV-seropositive. The conserved cysteine and the conserved F or W are not part of the CDR3 here. A clone size is listed for some rows: how often the clone was seen (once, few, many), or a class if it is expanded.

V	size	J	CDR3
TRBV18	.	TRBJ2-1	ASSPGLSGDYNEQF
TRBV6-6	.	TRBJ2-1	ASSPRQGSYNEQF
TRBV2	few	TRBJ1-1	ASRMGGLREVNTEAF
TRBV7-9	.	TRBJ2-5	ASSQQGAGETQY
TRBV11-2	.	TRBJ2-3	ASSLGLATDTQY
TRBV4-1	.	TRBJ1-1	ASSQGRGITEAF
TRBV19	.	TRBJ2-2	ASSIRDWTTGELF
TRBV11-3	.	TRBJ2-7	ASSPGGTSGARGYEQY
TRBV4-3	.	TRBJ2-7	ASSRDTRYEQY
TRBV5-5	.	TRBJ1-2	ASSPTGHNYGYT
TRBV7-2	.	TRBJ2-1	ASSFSGGARNEQF
TRBV5-1	.	TRBJ2-4	ASSIRTGNSQY
TRBV6-1	.	TRBJ2-5	ASIPRAVGGREY
TRBV19	once	TRBJ2-3	ASSPRGLARRGTDTQY
TRBV19	.	TRBJ2-1	ASSIWLYNEQF
TRBV15	.	TRBJ2-1	ATRDREGRWNEQF
TRBV19	.	TRBJ1-2	ASSLWDSPNYGYT
TRBV4-3	.	TRBJ1-2	ASSHGAGGIGYGYT
TRBV15	.	TRBJ2-1	ATSRDLTTSYNEQF
TRBV19	.	TRBJ1-2	ASQTGGVFGYT
TRBV7-2	.	TRBJ2-5	ASSSDRLQETQY
TRBV7-9	.	TRBJ2-7	ASSPSLSYEQY
TRBV30	once	TRBJ2-7	AWDAGGSYEQY
TRBV20-1	.	TRBJ1-2	SASTDSQN
TRBV28	.	TRBJ1-1	ASVRGRTEAF
TRBV5-1	.	TRBJ2-5	ASSLRGIGQETQY
TRBV9	.	TRBJ2-6	ASSVKLGGETGANVLT
TRBV5-8	.	TRBJ1-1	ASSPVTGSTEAF
TRBV27	.	TRBJ2-4	ASSLSGTVNIQY
TRBV7-3	once	TRBJ1-1	ASSLSGNTEAF
TRBV5-1	.	TRBJ2-7	ASSLQTEDEQY
TRBV10-3	.	TRBJ1-2	AISGRRPGTGGEDGYT
TRBV6-5	.	TRBJ2-3	ASTEIGSFPDTQY
TRBV7-3	once	TRBJ2-5	ASSSPGGSSDFSALH
TRBV28	few	TRBJ1-2	ASSNPSRDRVDYGYT
TRBV5-4	.	TRBJ2-5	ASRDRVSNPETQY
TRBV29-1	few	TRBJ2-5	SVGGSQETQY
TRBV19	.	TRBJ1-5	ASSIRTGSMNSNQPQH
TRBV15	once	TRBJ2-3	ATGLGQARGTDTQY
TRBV10-3	.	TRBJ1-1	AISRGSTEAF
TRBV7-3	.	TRBJ1-5	ASSLTGGDQPQH
TRBV30	.	TRBJ1-2	AWSVWTGPYGYT
TRBV16	.	TRBJ1-5	ASRRFSNQPQH
TRBV30	once	TRBJ1-1	AWTGGLNTEAF
TRBV19	.	TRBJ1-2	ASSIAANYGYT
TRBV19	.	TRBJ1-3	ASTNTGLVNTIY
TRBV7-2	.	TRBJ1-1	ASSKDRETEAF
TRBV27	.	TRBJ1-4	ASSRQGQREKLF
TRBV30	.	TRBJ1-1	AWQGQSTEAF
TRBV6-1	once	TRBJ2-3	ASSEGDITDTQY
TRBV6-1	.	TRBJ1-1	ASSVGESNTEAF
TRBV29-1	.	TRBJ1-2	SAGSPAAVKLGYT
TRBV7-2	.	TRBJ1-5	ASSSTGSPQPQH
TRBV27	.	TRBJ2-1	ASSLLLSRTGKNEQF
TRBV6-5	few	TRBJ1-1	ADRQGPLVGEAF
TRBV7-9	.	TRBJ2-3	ASSLTGTDTQY
TRBV4-1	.	TRBJ2-1	ASSRLQGPSSYNEQF
TRBV7-9	.	TRBJ2-1	SSSLITGAPYNEQF
TRBV5-1	.	TRBJ2-3	ASSLSGQISDTQY